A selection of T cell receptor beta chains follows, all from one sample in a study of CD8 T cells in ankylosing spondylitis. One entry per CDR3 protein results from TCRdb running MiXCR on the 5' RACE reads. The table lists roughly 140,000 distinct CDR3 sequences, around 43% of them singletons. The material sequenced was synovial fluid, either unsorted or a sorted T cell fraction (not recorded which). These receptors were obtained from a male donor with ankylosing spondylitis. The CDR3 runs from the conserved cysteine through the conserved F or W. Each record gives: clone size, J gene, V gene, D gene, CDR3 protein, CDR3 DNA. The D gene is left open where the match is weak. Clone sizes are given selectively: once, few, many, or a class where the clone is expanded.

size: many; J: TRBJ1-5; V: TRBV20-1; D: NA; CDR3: CSATHSPVNSNQPQHF; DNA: TGCAGTGCTACCCACTCCCCCGTAAATAGCAATCAGCCCCAGCATTTT
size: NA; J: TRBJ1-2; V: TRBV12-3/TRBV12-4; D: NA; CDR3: CASKRWWWRGYTF; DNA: TGTGCCAGCAAAAGGTGGTGGTGGCGTGGCTACACCTTC
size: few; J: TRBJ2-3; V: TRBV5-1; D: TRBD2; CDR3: CASRPLAGATDTQYF; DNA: TGCGCCAGCAGACCATTAGCGGGGGCCACAGATACGCAGTATTTT
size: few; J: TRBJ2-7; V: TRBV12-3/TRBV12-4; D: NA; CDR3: CASSPNSYEQYF; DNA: TGTGCCAGCAGCCCCAACTCCTACGAGCAGTACTTC
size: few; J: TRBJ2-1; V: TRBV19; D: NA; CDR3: CATLGGYNEQFF; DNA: TGTGCCACCTTAGGGGGTTACAATGAGCAGTTCTTC
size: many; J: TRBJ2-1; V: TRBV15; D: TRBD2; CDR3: CATSRDYGGGADEQFF; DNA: TGTGCCACCAGCAGAGATTACGGCGGGGGGGCAGATGAGCAGTTCTTC
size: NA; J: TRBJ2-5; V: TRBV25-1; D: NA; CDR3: CASTDRKETQYF; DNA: TGTGCCAGCACTGACAGAAAAGAGACCCAGTACTTC
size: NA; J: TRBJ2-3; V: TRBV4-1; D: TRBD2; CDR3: CASSRKVGTSEGIDTQYF; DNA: TGCGCCAGCAGCCGAAAGGTGGGGACTAGCGAGGGGATAGATACGCAGTATTTT
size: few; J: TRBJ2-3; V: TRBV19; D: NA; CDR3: CASSMSGQKRPDTQYF; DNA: TGTGCCAGTAGTATGTCAGGGCAGAAAAGGCCAGATACGCAGTATTTT
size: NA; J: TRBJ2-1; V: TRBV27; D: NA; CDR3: CASSSADSSYNEQFF; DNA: TGTGCCAGCAGTTCGGCGGATAGCTCCTACAATGAGCAGTTCTTC
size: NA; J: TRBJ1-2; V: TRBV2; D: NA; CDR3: CASRLGRDNYGYTF; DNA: TGTGCCAGCAGGTTGGGGAGAGATAACTATGGCTACACCTTC
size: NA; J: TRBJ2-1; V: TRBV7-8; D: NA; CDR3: CASSLGYRSSSYNEQFF; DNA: TGTGCCAGCAGCTTAGGCTACAGGTCAAGCTCCTACAATGAGCAGTTCTTC
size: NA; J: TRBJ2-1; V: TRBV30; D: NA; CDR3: CAWSVTTYNEQFF; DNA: TGTGCCTGGAGTGTCACTACCTACAATGAGCAGTTCTTC
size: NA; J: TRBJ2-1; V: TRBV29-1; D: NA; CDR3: CSVEFGPSLQFF; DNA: TGCAGCGTTGAATTTGGGCCCAGCCTGCAGTTCTTC
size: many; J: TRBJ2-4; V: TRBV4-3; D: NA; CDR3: CASSQEKGGRKNIQYF; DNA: TGCGCCAGCAGCCAAGAGAAAGGGGGGCGAAAAAACATTCAGTACTTC
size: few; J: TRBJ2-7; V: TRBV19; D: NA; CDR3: CASTGGSSYEQYF; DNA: TGTGCCAGTACTGGAGGGAGCTCCTACGAGCAGTACTTC
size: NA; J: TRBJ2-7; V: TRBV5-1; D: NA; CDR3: CASSSGTFEQYF; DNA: TGCGCCAGCAGCTCCGGGACATTCGAGCAGTACTTC
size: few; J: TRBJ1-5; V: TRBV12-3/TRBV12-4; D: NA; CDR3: CASSFRGQPQHF; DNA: TGTGCCAGCAGTTTTAGGGGGCAGCCCCAGCATTTT
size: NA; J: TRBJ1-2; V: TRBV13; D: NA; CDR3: CASSLNNYGYTF; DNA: TGTGCCAGCAGCTTAAATAACTATGGCTACACCTTC
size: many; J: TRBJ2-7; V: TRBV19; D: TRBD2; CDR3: CASSPGLAEFEQYF; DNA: TGTGCCAGTAGCCCGGGACTAGCGGAATTCGAGCAGTACTTC
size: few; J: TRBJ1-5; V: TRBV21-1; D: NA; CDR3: CASSKDGGQISQPQHF; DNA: TGTGCCAGCAGCAAAGATGGTGGCCAGATAAGTCAGCCCCAGCATTTT
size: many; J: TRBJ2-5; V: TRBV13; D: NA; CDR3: CASSLGAGSGETQYF; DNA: TGTGCCAGCAGCTTAGGAGCCGGGTCCGGGGAGACCCAGTACTTC
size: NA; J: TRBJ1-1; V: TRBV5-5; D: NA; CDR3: CASSPTGRRGAFF; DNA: TGTGCCAGCAGCCCGACAGGTAGGAGGGGAGCTTTCTTT
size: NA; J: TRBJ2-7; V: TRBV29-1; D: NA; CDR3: CSVLILYEQYF; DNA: TGCAGCGTACTAATCCTTTACGAGCAGTACTTC
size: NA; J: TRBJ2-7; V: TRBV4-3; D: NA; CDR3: CASSQEFREGGYHTYEQYF; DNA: TGCGCCAGCAGCCAAGAGTTTAGGGAAGGGGGTTATCATACCTACGAGCAGTACTTC
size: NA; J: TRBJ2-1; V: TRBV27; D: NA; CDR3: CASSSGGGLGNEQFF; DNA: TGTGCCAGCAGTTCGGGCGGGGGCCTAGGGAATGAGCAGTTCTTC
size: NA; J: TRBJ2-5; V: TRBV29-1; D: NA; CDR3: CSGVGDLSGETQYF; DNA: TGCAGCGGTGTGGGGGACTTGTCTGGGGAGACCCAGTACTTC
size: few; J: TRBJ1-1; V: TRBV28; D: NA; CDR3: CASSLFRDRMNTEAFF; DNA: TGTGCCAGCAGTTTATTCAGGGACCGTATGAACACTGAAGCTTTCTTT
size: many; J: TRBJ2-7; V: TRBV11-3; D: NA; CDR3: CASSSRRGTYEQYF; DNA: TGTGCCAGCAGCTCCCGGCGGGGTACCTACGAGCAGTACTTC
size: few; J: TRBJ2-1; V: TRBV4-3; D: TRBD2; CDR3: CASSQGTSAYNEQFF; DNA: TGCGCCAGCAGCCAAGGGACTAGCGCTTACAATGAGCAGTTCTTC
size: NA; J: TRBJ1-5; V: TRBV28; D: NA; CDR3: CASSFVVMGNQPQHF; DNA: TGTGCCAGCAGTTTTGTGGTTATGGGCAATCAGCCCCAGCATTTT
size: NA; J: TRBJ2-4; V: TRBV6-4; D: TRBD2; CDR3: CASSDPRGTLSGGNIQYF; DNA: TGTGCCAGCAGTGACCCGAGGGGGACACTCTCGGGGGGGAACATTCAGTACTTC
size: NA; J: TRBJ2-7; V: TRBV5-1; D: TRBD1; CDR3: CASSSRDRSSYEQYF; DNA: TGCGCCAGCAGCAGCCGGGACAGGAGCTCCTACGAGCAGTACTTC
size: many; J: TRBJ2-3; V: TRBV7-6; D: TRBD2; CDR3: CASSLGATSGGIVDTQYF; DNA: TGTGCCAGCAGCTTAGGGGCGACTAGCGGGGGAATAGTAGATACGCAGTATTTT
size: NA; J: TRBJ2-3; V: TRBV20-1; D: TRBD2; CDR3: CSATGGGGPPQYF; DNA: TGCAGTGCTACTGGCGGGGGGGGTCCCCCTCAGTATTTT
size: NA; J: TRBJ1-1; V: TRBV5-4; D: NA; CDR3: CASSLQRGTEAFF; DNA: TGTGCCAGCAGCTTACAACGGGGCACTGAAGCTTTCTTT
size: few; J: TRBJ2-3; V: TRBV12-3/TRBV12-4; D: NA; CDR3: CASSRQATDASTDTQYF; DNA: TGTGCCAGCAGTCGCCAGGCGACGGACGCTAGCACAGATACGCAGTATTTT
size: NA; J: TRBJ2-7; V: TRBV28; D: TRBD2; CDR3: CASSLCGSPTCEQYF; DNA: TGTGCCAGCAGTTTGTGCGGGAGTCCCACCTGCGAGCAGTACTTC
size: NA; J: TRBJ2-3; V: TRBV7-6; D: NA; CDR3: CASSLLVGTPRTDTQYF; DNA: TGTGCCAGCAGCTTACTTGTGGGGACACCTAGGACAGATACGCAGTATTTT
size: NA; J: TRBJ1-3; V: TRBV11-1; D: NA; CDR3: CASSESGVDSGNTIYF; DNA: TGTGCCAGCAGCGAATCAGGGGTTGACTCTGGAAACACCATATATTTT
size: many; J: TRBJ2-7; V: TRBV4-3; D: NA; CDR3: CASSPRGGGPESYEQYF; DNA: TGCGCCAGCAGCCCCCGAGGGGGTGGCCCCGAATCCTACGAGCAGTACTTC
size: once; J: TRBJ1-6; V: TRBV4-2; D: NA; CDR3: CASSQEGFGALHF; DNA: TGTGCCAGCAGCCAAGAGGGGTTCGGGGCCCTCCACTTT
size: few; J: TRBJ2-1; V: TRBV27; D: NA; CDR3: CASRTGTITPYNEQFF; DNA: TGTGCCAGCAGAACCGGGACAATAACCCCCTACAATGAGCAGTTCTTC
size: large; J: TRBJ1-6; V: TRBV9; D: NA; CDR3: CASPSRPPEGSGSPLHF; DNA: TGTGCCAGCCCTTCGCGTCCACCGGAGGGGTCGGGTTCACCCCTCCACTTT
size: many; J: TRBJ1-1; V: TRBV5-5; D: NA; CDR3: CASSLPEDMPQAFF; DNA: TGTGCCAGCAGCTTGCCAGAGGATATGCCGCAAGCTTTCTTT
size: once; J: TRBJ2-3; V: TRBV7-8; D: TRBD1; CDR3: CASSLRQGETDTQYF; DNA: TGTGCCAGCAGCTTAAGGCAGGGGGAAACAGATACGCAGTATTTT